This T cell receptor (beta chain) was profiled in a study of control samples from healthy donors and cancer patients. Repertoires were generated with immunoSEQ multiplex PCR, while TCRdb's copy carries only in-frame clones and drops some. Among roughly 220,000 clones, 85% to 95% were seen once, and the ten largest hold about 1.6%. V dropped 6 bases and J dropped 0 bases, with 11 bases sitting between them. CDR1 is KGHDR, CDR2 SFDVKD, per germline. This CDR3 is 15 amino acids long. This chain joins TRBV24-1 and TRBJ1-5; no clear D. Sample: blood. The receptor's source is a man aged 45-60 years in good health. The CDR3 sequence: CATSITVNSNQPQHF. CDR3 DNA sequence: TGTGCCACCAGTATTACGGTGAATAGCAATCAGCCCCAGCATTTT.